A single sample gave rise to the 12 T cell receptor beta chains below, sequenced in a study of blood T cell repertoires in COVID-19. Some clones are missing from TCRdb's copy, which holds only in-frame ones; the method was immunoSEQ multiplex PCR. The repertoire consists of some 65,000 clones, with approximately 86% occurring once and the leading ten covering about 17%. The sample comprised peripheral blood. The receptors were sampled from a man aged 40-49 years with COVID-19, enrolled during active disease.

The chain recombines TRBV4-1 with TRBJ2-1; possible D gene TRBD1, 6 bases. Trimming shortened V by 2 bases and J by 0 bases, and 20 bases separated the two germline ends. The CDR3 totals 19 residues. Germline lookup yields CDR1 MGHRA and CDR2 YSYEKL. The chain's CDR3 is CASSQSSGGPVISYNEQFF. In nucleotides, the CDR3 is TGCGCCAGCAGCCAATCGTCTGGGGGCCCCGTAATCTCCTACAATGAGCAGTTCTTC.

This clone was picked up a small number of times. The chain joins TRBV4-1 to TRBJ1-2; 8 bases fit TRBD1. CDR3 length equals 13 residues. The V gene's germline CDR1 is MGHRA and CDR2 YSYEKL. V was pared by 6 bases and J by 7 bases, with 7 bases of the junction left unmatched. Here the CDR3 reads CASSPTGASGYTF. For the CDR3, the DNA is TGCGCCAGCAGTCCGACAGGGGCCTCTGGCTACACCTTC.

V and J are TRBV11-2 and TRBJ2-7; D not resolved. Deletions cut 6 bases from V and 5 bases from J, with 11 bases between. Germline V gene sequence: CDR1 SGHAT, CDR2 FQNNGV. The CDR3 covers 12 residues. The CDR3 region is CASRQGGNEQYF. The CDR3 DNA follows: TGTGCCAGCAGACAAGGCGGCAACGAGCAGTACTTC.

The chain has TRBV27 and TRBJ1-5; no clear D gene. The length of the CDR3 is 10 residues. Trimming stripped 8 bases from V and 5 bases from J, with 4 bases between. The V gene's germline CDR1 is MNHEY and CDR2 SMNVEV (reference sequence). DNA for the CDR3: TGTGCCAGCGGGCATCAGCCCCAGCATTTT. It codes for CASGHQPQHF.

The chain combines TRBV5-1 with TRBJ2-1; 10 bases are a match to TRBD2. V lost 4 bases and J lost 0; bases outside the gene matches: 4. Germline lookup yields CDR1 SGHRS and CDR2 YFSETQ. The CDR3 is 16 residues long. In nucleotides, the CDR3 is TGCGCCAGCAGCCCAAGGACTAGCGGCTCCTACAATGAGCAGTTCTTC. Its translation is CASSPRTSGSYNEQFF.

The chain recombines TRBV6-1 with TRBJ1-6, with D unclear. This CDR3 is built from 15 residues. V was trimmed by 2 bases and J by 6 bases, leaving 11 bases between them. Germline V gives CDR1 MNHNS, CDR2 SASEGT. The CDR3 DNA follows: TGTGCCAGCAGTGAACGAGACACCTCTAATTCACCCCTCCACTTT. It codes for CASSERDTSNSPLHF.

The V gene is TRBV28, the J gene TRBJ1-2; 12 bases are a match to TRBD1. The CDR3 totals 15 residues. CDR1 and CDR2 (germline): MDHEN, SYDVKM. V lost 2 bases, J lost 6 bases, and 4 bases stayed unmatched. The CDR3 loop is CASSLGGQGADGYTF. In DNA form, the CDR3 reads TGTGCCAGCAGTTTAGGGGGACAGGGGGCTGATGGCTACACCTTC.

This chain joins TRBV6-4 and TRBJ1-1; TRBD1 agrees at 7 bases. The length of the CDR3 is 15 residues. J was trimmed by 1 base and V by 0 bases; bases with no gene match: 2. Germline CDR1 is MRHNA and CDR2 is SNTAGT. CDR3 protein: CASSDSRTGNTEAFF. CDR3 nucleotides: TGTGCCAGCAGTGACTCGAGGACAGGGAACACTGAAGCTTTCTTT.

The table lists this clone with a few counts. The CDR3 coding sequence is TGCAGCGCCGGACAGGGCACAGGGGGCTACACCTTC. This sequence encodes CSAGQGTGGYTF. The chain carries TRBV29-1 and TRBJ1-2; 8 bases agree with TRBD1. The CDR3 totals 12 residues. V lost 7 bases to trimming and J lost 8 bases; unmatched junction nucleotides: 9. Germline V CDR1 and CDR2: SQVTM, ANQGSEA.

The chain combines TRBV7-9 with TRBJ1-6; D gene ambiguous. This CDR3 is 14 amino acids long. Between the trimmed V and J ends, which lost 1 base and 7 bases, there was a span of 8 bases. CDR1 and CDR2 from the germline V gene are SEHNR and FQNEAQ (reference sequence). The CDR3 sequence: CASSLGRENSPLHF. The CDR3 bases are TGTGCCAGCAGCTTAGGACGGGAAAATTCACCCCTCCACTTT.

CDR3 residues: CASSFGTVYNEQFF. The CDR3 DNA is TGTGCCAGCAGCTTCGGGACAGTATACAATGAGCAGTTCTTC. This chain uses TRBV7-9 with TRBJ2-1; 7 nucleotides agree with TRBD1. Germline lookup yields CDR1 SEHNR and CDR2 FQNEAQ (reference sequence). There are 14 residues in the CDR3. V trimming: 3 bases; J trimming: 4 bases; junction bases outside the gene matches: 3.

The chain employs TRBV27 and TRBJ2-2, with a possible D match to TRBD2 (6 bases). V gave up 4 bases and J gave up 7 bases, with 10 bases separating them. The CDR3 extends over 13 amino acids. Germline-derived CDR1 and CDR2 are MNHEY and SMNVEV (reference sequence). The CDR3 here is CASSWRGDGELFF. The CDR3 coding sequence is TGTGCCAGCAGTTGGCGCGGGGACGGGGAGCTGTTTTTT.